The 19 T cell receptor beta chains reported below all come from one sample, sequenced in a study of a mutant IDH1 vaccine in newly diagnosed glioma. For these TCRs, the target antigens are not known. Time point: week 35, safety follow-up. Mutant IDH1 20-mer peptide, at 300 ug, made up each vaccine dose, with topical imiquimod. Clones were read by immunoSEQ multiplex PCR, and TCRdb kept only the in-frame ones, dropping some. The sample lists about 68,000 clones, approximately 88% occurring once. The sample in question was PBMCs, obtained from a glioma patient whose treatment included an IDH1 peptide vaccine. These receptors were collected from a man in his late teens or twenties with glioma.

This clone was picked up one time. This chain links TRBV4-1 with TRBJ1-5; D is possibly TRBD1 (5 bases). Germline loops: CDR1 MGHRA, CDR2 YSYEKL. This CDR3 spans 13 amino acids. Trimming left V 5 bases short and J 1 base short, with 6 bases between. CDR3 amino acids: CASSWDSNQPQHF. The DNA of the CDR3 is TGCGCCAGCAGCTGGGACAGCAATCAGCCCCAGCATTTT.

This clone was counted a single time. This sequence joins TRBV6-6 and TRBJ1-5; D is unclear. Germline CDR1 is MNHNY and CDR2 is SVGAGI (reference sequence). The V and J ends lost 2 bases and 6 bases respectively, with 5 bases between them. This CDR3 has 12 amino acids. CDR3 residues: CASSYGLQPQHF. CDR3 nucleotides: TGTGCCAGCAGTTACGGACTTCAGCCCCAGCATTTT.

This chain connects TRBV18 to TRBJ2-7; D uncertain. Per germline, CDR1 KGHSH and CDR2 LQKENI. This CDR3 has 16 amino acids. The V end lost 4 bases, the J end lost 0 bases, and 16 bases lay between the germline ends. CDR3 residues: CASSLVGTVISYEQYF. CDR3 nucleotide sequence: TGTGCCAGCTCACTAGTAGGCACAGTTATCTCCTACGAGCAGTACTTC.

The CDR3 region has the DNA TGTGCCAGCTCACCAATCGACATGGCTGTTGAGACCCAGTACTTC. Protein: CASSPIDMAVETQYF. The chain employs TRBV18 and TRBJ2-5; D remains unclear. Germline values: CDR1 KGHSH, CDR2 LQKENI. This CDR3 has 15 residues. Trimming left V 2 bases short and J 5 bases short, with 15 bases between.

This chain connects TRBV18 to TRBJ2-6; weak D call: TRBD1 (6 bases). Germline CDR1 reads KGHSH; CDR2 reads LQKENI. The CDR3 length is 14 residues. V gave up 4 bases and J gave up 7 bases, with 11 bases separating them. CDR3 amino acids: CASSRQVVANVLTF. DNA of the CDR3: TGTGCCAGCTCACGACAGGTGGTCGCCAACGTCCTGACTTTC. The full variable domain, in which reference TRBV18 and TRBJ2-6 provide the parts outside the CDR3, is NAGVMQNPRHLVRRRGQEARLRCSPMKGHSHVYWYRQLPEEGLKFMVYLQKENIIDESGMPKERFSAEFPKEGPSILRIQQVVRGDSAAYFCASSRQVVANVLTFGAGSRLTVL.

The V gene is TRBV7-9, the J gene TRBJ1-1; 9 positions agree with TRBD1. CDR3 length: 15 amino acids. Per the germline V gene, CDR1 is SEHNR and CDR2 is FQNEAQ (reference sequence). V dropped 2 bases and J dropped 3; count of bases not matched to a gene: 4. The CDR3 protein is CASSLRGQGDTEAFF. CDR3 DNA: TGTGCCAGCAGCTTAAGGGGACAGGGTGACACTGAAGCTTTCTTT. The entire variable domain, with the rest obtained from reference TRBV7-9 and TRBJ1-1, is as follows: DTGVSQNPRHKITKRGQNVTFRCDPISEHNRLYWYRQTLGQGPEFLTYFQNEAQLEKSRLLSDRFSAERPKGSFSTLEIQRTEQGDSAMYLCASSLRGQGDTEAFFGQGTRLTVV.

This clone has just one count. The CDR3: CASSPFGPEGQYF. CDR3 sequence (DNA): TGTGCCAGCAGTCCATTTGGGCCAGAGGGCCAGTACTTC. J is TRBJ2-4 and V is TRBV2, with TRBD2 as a possible D gene (5 bases). The germline CDR1 and CDR2 sequences are SNHLY and FYNNEI. The CDR3 is 13 amino acids. Deletions cut 5 bases from V and 13 bases from J, with 18 bases between. Based on the CDR3 plus reference TRBV2 and TRBJ2-4, the full variable domain is EPEVTQTPSHQVTQMGQEVILRCVPISNHLYFYWYRQILGQKVEFLVSFYNNEISEKSEIFDDQFSVERPDGSNFTLKIRSTKLEDSAMYFCASSPFGPEGQYFGAGTRLSVL.

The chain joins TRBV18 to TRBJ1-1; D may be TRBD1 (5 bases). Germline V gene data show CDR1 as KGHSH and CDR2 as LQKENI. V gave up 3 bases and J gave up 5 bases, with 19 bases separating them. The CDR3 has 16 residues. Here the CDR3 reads CASSPSTTGSLTEAFF. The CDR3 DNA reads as TGTGCCAGCTCACCCTCGACAACAGGCTCCTTAACTGAAGCTTTCTTT.

The CDR3 reads CASRFKRGTNYGYTF. In nucleotides, the CDR3 is TGTGCCAGTAGGTTTAAGCGGGGAACTAACTATGGCTACACCTTC. The V gene is TRBV19, the J gene TRBJ1-2; D is unresolved. The CDR3 is made up of 15 amino acids. Trimming removed 6 bases from V and 0 bases from J, with 14 bases in between. Germline CDR1 reads LNHDA; CDR2 reads SQIVND (reference sequence).

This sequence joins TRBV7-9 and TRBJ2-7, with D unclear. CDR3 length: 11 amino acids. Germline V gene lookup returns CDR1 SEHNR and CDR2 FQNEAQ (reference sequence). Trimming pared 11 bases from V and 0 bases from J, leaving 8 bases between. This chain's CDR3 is CAPLGSYEQYF. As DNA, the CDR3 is TGTGCCCCCCTAGGCTCCTACGAGCAGTACTTC.

CDR3 DNA sequence: TGTGCCAGTAGCCCCGGTAACTATGGCTACACCTTC. Translating gives CASSPGNYGYTF. The chain joins TRBV19 to TRBJ1-2; D gene unclear. CDR3 length equals 12 residues. The germline V gene encodes CDR1 LNHDA and CDR2 SQIVND (reference sequence). V lost 6 bases and J 1 base, leaving 6 bases between the germline ends.

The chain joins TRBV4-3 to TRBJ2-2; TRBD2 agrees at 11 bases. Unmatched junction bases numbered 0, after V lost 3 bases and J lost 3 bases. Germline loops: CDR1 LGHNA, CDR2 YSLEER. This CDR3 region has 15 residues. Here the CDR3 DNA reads TGCGCCAGCAGCCAGACTAGCGGGGACACCGGGGAGCTGTTTTTT. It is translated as CASSQTSGDTGELFF.

The CDR3 nucleotides are TGTGCCAGTAGTTCCCCCCGGGACACCCATCGTTCTCAGCCCCAGCATTTT. It codes for CASSSPRDTHRSQPQHF. The chain recombines TRBV19 with TRBJ1-5; weak D call: TRBD1 (6 bases). V was pared by 5 bases and J by 6 bases, with 23 bases between. The CDR3 length is 17 residues. In germline, CDR1 is LNHDA, CDR2 SQIVND (reference sequence).

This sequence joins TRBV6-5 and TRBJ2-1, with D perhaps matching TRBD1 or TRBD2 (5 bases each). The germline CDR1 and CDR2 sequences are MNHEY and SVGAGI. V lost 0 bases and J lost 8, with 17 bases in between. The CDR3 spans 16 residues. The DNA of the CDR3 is TGTGCCAGCAGTTACTCGATTGAGGCAGGGACGGATGAGCAGTTCTTC. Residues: CASSYSIEAGTDEQFF.

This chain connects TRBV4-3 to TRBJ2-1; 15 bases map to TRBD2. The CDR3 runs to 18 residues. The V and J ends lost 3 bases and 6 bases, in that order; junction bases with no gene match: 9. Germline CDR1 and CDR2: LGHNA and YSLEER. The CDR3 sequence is CASSHPRTSGRVGNEQFF. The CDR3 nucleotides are TGCGCCAGCAGCCACCCCAGGACTAGCGGGAGGGTGGGCAATGAGCAGTTCTTC.

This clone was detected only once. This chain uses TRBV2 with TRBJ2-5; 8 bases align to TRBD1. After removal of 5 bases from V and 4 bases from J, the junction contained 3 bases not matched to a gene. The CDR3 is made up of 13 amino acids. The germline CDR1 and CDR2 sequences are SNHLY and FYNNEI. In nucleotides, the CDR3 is TGTGCCAGCAGTTTTACAGGGGGAGAGACCCAGTACTTC. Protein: CASSFTGGETQYF.

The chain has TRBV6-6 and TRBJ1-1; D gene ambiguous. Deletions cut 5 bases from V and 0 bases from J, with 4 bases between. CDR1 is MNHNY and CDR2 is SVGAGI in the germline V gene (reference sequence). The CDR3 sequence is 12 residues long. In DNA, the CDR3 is TGTGCCAGCAGTCCGGTGAACACTGAAGCTTTCTTT. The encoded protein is CASSPVNTEAFF.

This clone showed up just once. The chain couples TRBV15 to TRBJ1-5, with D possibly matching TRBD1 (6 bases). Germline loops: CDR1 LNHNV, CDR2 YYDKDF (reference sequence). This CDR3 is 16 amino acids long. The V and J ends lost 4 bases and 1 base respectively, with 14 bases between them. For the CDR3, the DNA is TGTGCCACCAGCACGAGGGGGGTCCGGAGCAATCAGCCCCAGCATTTT. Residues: CATSTRGVRSNQPQHF. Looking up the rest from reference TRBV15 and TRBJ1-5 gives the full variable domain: DAMVIQNPRYQVTQFGKPVTLSCSQTLNHNVMYWYQQKSSQAPKLLFHYYDKDFNNEADTPDNFQSRRPNTSFCFLDIRSPGLGDTAMYLCATSTRGVRSNQPQHFGDGTRLSIL.

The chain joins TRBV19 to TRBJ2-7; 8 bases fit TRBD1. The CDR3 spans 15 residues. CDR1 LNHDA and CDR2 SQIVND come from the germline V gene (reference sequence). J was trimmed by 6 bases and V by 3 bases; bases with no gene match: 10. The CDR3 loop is CASSIGQGLSLEQYF. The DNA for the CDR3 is TGTGCCAGTAGTATCGGACAGGGTTTGTCTCTCGAGCAGTACTTC.